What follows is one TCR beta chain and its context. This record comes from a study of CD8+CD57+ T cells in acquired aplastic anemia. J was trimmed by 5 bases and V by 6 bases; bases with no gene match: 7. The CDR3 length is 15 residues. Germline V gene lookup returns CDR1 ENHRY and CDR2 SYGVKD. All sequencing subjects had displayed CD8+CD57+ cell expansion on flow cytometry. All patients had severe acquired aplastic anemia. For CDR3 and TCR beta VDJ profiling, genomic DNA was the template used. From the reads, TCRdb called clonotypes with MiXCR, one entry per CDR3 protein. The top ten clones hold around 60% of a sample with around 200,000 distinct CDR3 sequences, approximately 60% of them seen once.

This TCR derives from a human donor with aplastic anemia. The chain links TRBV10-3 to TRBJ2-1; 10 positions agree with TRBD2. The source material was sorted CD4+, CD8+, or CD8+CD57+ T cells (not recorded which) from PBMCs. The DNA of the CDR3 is TGTGCCATCAGGAGCTGGACTAGCGGAGACAATGAGCAGTTCTTC. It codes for CAIRSWTSGDNEQFF.